Below, 22 T cell receptor beta chains from the same sample are listed, as sequenced in a study of CD8 T cells in Susac syndrome. About 0.45 to 1 ug RNA was reverse transcribed with random hexamers. TCRdb analysed the immunoSEQ multiplex PCR reads with MiXCR anew, one entry per CDR3 protein. The sample has 300,000 or so distinct CDR3 sequences, about 91% seen once; the top ten hold about 0.07%. Specimen: CD4+ T cells from PBMCs. These receptors originate from a human donor with multiple sclerosis.

The gene calls are TRBV5-4 and TRBJ2-1; TRBD2 matches 8 bases. Germline loops: CDR1 SGHNT, CDR2 YYREEE (reference sequence). The CDR3 length is 17 residues. Trimming took 1 base from V and 6 from J; bases not matched to a gene: 12. In DNA, the CDR3 is TGTGCCAGCAGCTTGACCGCCCTAGCGGGTGATCCCAATGAGCAGTTCTTC. This sequence encodes CASSLTALAGDPNEQFF. Variable domain in full (rest from reference TRBV5-4 and TRBJ2-1): ETGVTQSPTHLIKTRGQQVTLRCSSQSGHNTVSWYQQALGQGPQFIFQYYREEENGRGNFPPRFSGLQFPNYSSELNVNALELDDSALYLCASSLTALAGDPNEQFFGPGTRLTVL.

The chain has TRBV5-6 and TRBJ2-2; TRBD1 might be the D (5 bases). Trimming stripped 3 bases from V and 3 bases from J, with 12 bases between. This CDR3 has 15 amino acids. CDR1 and CDR2 (germline): SGHDT, YYEEEE. CDR3 nucleotide sequence: TGTGCCAGCAGCTATCTTAGGGGCGACACCGGGGAGCTGTTTTTT. As protein: CASSYLRGDTGELFF.

This clonotype has a handful of counts. The chain couples TRBV15 to TRBJ2-7; 7 nucleotides match TRBD2. CDR3 length: 15 residues. The ends lost 0 bases at V and 1 base at J; junction bases unmatched: 3. Germline-derived CDR1 and CDR2 are LNHNV and YYDKDF (reference sequence). CDR3 bases: TGTGCCACCAGCAGAGAGACGGGAGGATCCTACGAGCAGTACTTC. Translated, it gives CATSRETGGSYEQYF.

V gene TRBV20-1 combines with J gene TRBJ2-7; 11 bases match TRBD1. Germline CDR1 is DFQATT and CDR2 is SNEGSKA (reference sequence). This CDR3 contains 17 residues. Trimming took 5 bases from V and 6 from J; bases not matched to a gene: 18. DNA for the CDR3: TGCAGTGCTGGCGGACAGGGGGCCGCACTTCCAACGCCCGAGCAGTACTTC. Its protein product is CSAGGQGAALPTPEQYF.

Here the CDR3 DNA reads TGTGCCTGGAGTGCGGGGAATCACGGCACTGAAGCTTTCTTT. Translated, it gives CAWSAGNHGTEAFF. The J gene is TRBJ1-1, the V gene TRBV30; D uncertain. CDR1 and CDR2 (germline): GTSNPN, SVGIG (reference sequence). This CDR3 is 14 amino acids long. The ends were cut back, 1 base at V and 4 bases at J, with 13 bases in the middle.

This clonotype was found once. The chain couples TRBV18 to TRBJ2-1; D might be TRBD1 or TRBD2, each matching 6 bases. The germline gives CDR1 KGHSH, CDR2 LQKENI. V was shortened by 2 bases and J by 9 bases, with 17 bases between the two germline ends. This CDR3 contains 15 residues. CDR3 nucleotide sequence: TGTGCCAGCTCACCAATTGGAGGGGGAGGTGGTGAGCAGTTCTTC. Protein product: CASSPIGGGGGEQFF.

The V and J genes are TRBV28 and TRBJ2-1; weak D call: TRBD1 (5 bases). This CDR3 contains 16 residues. Trimming removed 3 bases at V and 2 bases at J, with 14 bases between. CDR1 MDHEN and CDR2 SYDVKM come from the germline V gene. CDR3: CASSLSAVGAYNEQFF. CDR3 bases: TGTGCCAGCAGTTTGAGTGCGGTAGGGGCCTACAATGAGCAGTTCTTC.

The chain has TRBV4-3 and TRBJ2-7; tentative D call: TRBD1 (6 bases). The germline V gene encodes CDR1 LGHNA and CDR2 YSLEER. CDR3 length: 14 amino acids. Trimming removed 1 base at V and 5 bases at J, with 12 bases between. The CDR3 DNA reads as TGCGCCAGCAGCCAAGCTCGGGACACAGACGAGCAGTACTTC. Its translation is CASSQARDTDEQYF.

The chain combines TRBV7-9 with TRBJ2-6, with TRBD1 as a possible D gene (5 bases). With 5 bases removed from V and 1 base from J, the gap between germline ends came to 18 bases. The germline CDR1 and CDR2 sequences are SEHNR and FQNEAQ (reference sequence). The CDR3 sequence is 18 residues long. The CDR3 loop is CASSRQFQGNSGANVLTF. In DNA, the CDR3 is TGTGCCAGCAGCCGGCAGTTCCAGGGTAATTCTGGGGCCAACGTCCTGACTTTC.

This chain joins TRBV20-1 and TRBJ2-3; 8 bases map to TRBD1. Unmatched junction bases numbered 4, after V lost 5 bases and J lost 3 bases. Germline loops: CDR1 DFQATT, CDR2 SNEGSKA (reference sequence). The CDR3 runs 13 residues. CDR3 loop: CSAVRDRTDTQYF. CDR3 coding DNA: TGCAGTGCTGTAAGGGACAGGACAGATACGCAGTATTTT.

The V and J genes are TRBV7-6 and TRBJ2-7, with 8 positions matching TRBD2. J gave up 2 bases and V 5 bases, and 17 bases lay outside the gene matches. Germline V CDR1 and CDR2: SGHVS, FNYEAQ. This CDR3 is 18 amino acids long. The CDR3 reads CASSPRGGRADLTYEQYF. The CDR3 nucleotides are TGTGCCAGCAGCCCTCGGGGGGGGCGGGCCGACCTCACCTACGAGCAGTACTTC.

The rearrangement joins TRBV29-1 to TRBJ2-5, with TRBD2 identical over 13 bases. The CDR3 runs 15 residues. Germline CDR1 and CDR2: SQVTM and ANQGSEA. V trimming: 7 bases; J trimming: 5 bases; junction bases outside the gene matches: 10. The CDR3 spells CSAEGTSGTLETQYF. DNA for the CDR3: TGCAGCGCTGAGGGGACTAGCGGGACCCTGGAGACCCAGTACTTC.

This clonotype was counted only a few times. The chain couples TRBV30 to TRBJ1-6, with D perhaps matching TRBD1 (5 bases). The ends were cut back, 1 base at V and 10 bases at J, with 14 bases in the middle. The V gene's germline CDR1 is GTSNPN and CDR2 SVGIG (reference sequence). CDR3 length: 14 amino acids. The CDR3 protein is CAWSDTVEGSPLHF. In DNA form, the CDR3 reads TGTGCCTGGAGTGATACGGTTGAGGGGTCACCCCTCCACTTT.

The genes are TRBV11-3 and TRBJ1-4; no clear D gene. This CDR3 contains 14 residues. Trimming left V 7 bases short and J 8 bases short, with 17 bases between. Germline V lookup: CDR1 SGHNT, CDR2 YENEEA. CDR3 sequence reads: CASKEDQSREKLFF. In nucleotides, the CDR3 is TGTGCCAGCAAGGAGGATCAGTCCAGGGAAAAACTGTTTTTT.

This clonotype was observed a single time. The CDR3 is CASSLLGMGGLTEAFF. The CDR3 DNA reads as TGCGCCAGCAGCTTGTTAGGAATGGGAGGGTTGACTGAAGCTTTCTTT. The rearrangement joins TRBV5-1 to TRBJ1-1; no clear D. This CDR3 contains 16 residues. Trimming removed 1 base at V and 5 bases at J, with 18 bases between. Per the germline V gene, CDR1 is SGHRS and CDR2 is YFSETQ.

The genes are TRBV6-2 or TRBV6-3 and TRBJ1-5; TRBD1 agrees at 7 bases. The CDR3 has 15 residues. Germline CDR1 reads MNHEY; CDR2 reads SVGEGT. The V and J ends lost 5 bases and 1 base, in that order; junction bases with no gene match: 5. For the CDR3, the DNA is TGTGCCAGCAGTACAGGGGTCGGAAGCAATCAGCCCCAGCATTTT. Protein product: CASSTGVGSNQPQHF.

A word on this clonotype: One junction end disagrees with the germline gene, perhaps due to a read error. The V call is TRBV15, the J call TRBJ1-5; possible D gene TRBD1, 5 bases. Germline-derived CDR1 and CDR2 are LNHNV and YYDKDF (reference sequence). This CDR3 has 16 residues. The CDR3 is CATSRETRGADQPQHF. The DNA of the CDR3 is TGTGCCACCAGCCGAGAGACGAGAGGGGCGGATCAGCCCCAGCATTTT.

V is TRBV29-1 and J is TRBJ1-1; 8 bases match TRBD1. The CDR3 consists of 14 residues. Trimming removed 5 bases from V and 3 bases from J; junction bases left unmatched: 8. Germline V gives CDR1 SQVTM, CDR2 ANQGSEA. CDR3 protein: CSVTSGGQYTEAFF. The DNA for the CDR3 is TGCAGCGTTACCTCAGGGGGCCAATACACTGAAGCTTTCTTT.

CDR3 coding DNA: TGCGCCAGCAGCCTAGGACCAGGCGATGAGCAGTTCTTC. Protein: CASSLGPGDEQFF. This chain joins TRBV5-1 and TRBJ2-1, with unresolved D. Germline values: CDR1 SGHRS, CDR2 YFSETQ. The CDR3 runs to 13 residues. The V and J ends lost 4 bases and 8 bases respectively, with 13 bases between them.

This clonotype was counted a single time. The CDR3 DNA follows: TGTGCCAGCAGCTTCTCCTTAGCCCGGACAGAATATGGCTACACCTTC. This codes for CASSFSLARTEYGYTF. V and J are TRBV7-9 and TRBJ1-2; perhaps TRBD1 as D (6 bases). The length of the CDR3 is 16 residues. V lost 3 bases to trimming and J lost 5 bases, with 19 bases between them. CDR1 is SEHNR and CDR2 is FQNEAQ in the germline V gene (reference sequence).

The chain combines TRBV24-1 with TRBJ2-1, with 8 bases identical to TRBD2. Germline assignment: CDR1 KGHDR and CDR2 SFDVKD. V trimming: 4 bases; J trimming: 7 bases; junction bases outside the gene matches: 5. The length of the CDR3 is 14 residues. The CDR3 region has the DNA TGTGCCACCAGTGACCCGGGGGGGCCGAATGAGCAGTTCTTC. The encoded protein is CATSDPGGPNEQFF.

The CDR3 DNA sequence: TGTGCCAGCAGTCCCCGGACAGCGGTAAACTATGGCTACACCTTC. Protein sequence: CASSPRTAVNYGYTF. This chain uses TRBV12-3 or TRBV12-4 with TRBJ1-2; weak D call: TRBD1 (6 bases). Deletions cut 5 bases from V and 2 bases from J, with 15 bases between. The CDR3 length is 15 residues.